This T cell receptor beta chain was retrieved from a study of blood T cell repertoires in COVID-19. Study in general: The samples span acute and convalescent COVID-19 from the United States, Italy and Spain. T cells, B-cell-depleted T cells, or PBMCs supplied cDNA or gDNA.

The CDR3 extends over 12 amino acids. V lost 4 bases and J 2 bases, leaving 8 bases between the germline ends. Germline CDR1 reads SQVTM; CDR2 reads ANQGSEA. Sequenced by immunoSEQ multiplex PCR; TCRdb stores in-frame clones only, minus some. The sample holds 360,000 or so clones, about 90% seen once. J is TRBJ1-2 and V is TRBV29-1; no clear D gene. The sequence was obtained from a woman younger than 45 who had recovered from COVID-19. The specimen sequenced was PBMCs or T cells enriched from blood (not recorded which). The CDR3 DNA is TGCAGCGTTGTGGTGGAGAACTATGGCTACACCTTC. Translating it yields CSVVVENYGYTF.